The next 20 T cell receptor beta chains were all read from a single sample in a study of T cells in Graves' hyperthyroidism and ophthalmopathy. The source material, RNA transcripts, was used to amplify TCR beta CDR3 regions. TCR CDR3 underwent first-round RT-PCR with the HTBI primer set. In TCRdb, the multiplex PCR reads were re-called with MiXCR into one record per CDR3 protein. The repertoire holds approximately 500,000 distinct CDR3 sequences, with more than 45% as singletons. Sequenced: peripheral blood or thyroid tissue (not recorded which). All receptors derive from a young woman with Graves' hyperthyroidism.

This clonotype was counted many times. The chain joins TRBV9 to TRBJ2-7; TRBD1 is a possible D gene (8 bases). Per germline, CDR1 SGDLS and CDR2 YYNGEE. The V end lost 4 bases, the J end lost 6 bases, and 20 bases lay between the germline ends. The CDR3 is 15 amino acids. The CDR3 coding sequence is TGTGCCAGCAGCCCCCCAGGGGGCAGGGAGGGCGAGCAGTACTTC. Amino acids: CASSPPGGREGEQYF.

The rearrangement links TRBV5-8 to TRBJ1-1; 9 bases agree with TRBD1. CDR1 and CDR2 (germline): SGHTS, YDEGEE. V lost 0 bases to trimming and J lost 4 bases; unmatched junction nucleotides: 10. CDR3 length equals 17 residues. The CDR3 region has the DNA TGTGCCAGCAGCTTGGCCCTTACAGGGGGCGAGGGCACTGAAGCTTTCTTT. It specifies CASSLALTGGEGTEAFF.

This clonotype was recorded many times. The V gene is TRBV5-8, the J gene TRBJ2-5, with 10 bases aligning to TRBD2. The CDR3 loop spans 15 amino acids. Germline-derived CDR1 and CDR2 are SGHTS and YDEGEE. J was trimmed by 5 bases and V by 4 bases; bases with no gene match: 8. The CDR3 here is CASSRASGSVETQYF. The DNA for the CDR3 is TGTGCCAGCAGCCGTGCTAGCGGGAGCGTCGAGACCCAGTACTTC.

V is TRBV4-3 and J is TRBJ2-7; D unresolved. The V gene lost 0 bases and the J gene lost 0 bases, with 6 bases spanning the gap. The CDR3 runs 14 residues. CDR1 and CDR2 from the germline V gene are LGHNA and YSLEER. CDR3 in DNA: TGCGCCAGCAGCCAAGATGCCCACTCCTACGAGCAGTACTTC. It codes for CASSQDAHSYEQYF.

The J gene is TRBJ1-2, the V gene TRBV7-2; tentative D call: TRBD1 (6 bases). V lost 5 bases and J lost 4, with 20 bases in between. Germline V lookup: CDR1 SGHTA, CDR2 FQGNSA. The CDR3 covers 16 residues. In nucleotides, the CDR3 is TGTGCCAGCAGCACGGAAATCTCCTTCAGGGGCTATGGCTACACCTTC. Translating it yields CASSTEISFRGYGYTF.

This clonotype was picked up one time. This may stem from a read error, because a much larger clone lies one nucleotide away. J is TRBJ2-5 and V is TRBV4-2, with 7 nucleotides matching TRBD1. Germline V lookup: CDR1 LGHNA, CDR2 YNFKEQ. The CDR3 runs to 15 residues. Trimming at V came to 4 bases and at J to 2 bases, leaving 7 bases not matched to a gene. As DNA, the CDR3 is TGTGCCAGCAGCCCAGTAGGGACAGCGCAAGAGACCCAGTACTTC. Translating gives CASSPVGTAQETQYF.

This clonotype showed up many times. The rearrangement joins TRBV12-3 or TRBV12-4 to TRBJ2-7; possibly TRBD2 for D (5 bases). Trimming took off 5 bases at V and 3 bases at J, with 14 bases between the two ends. The CDR3 extends over 14 amino acids. The CDR3 sequence is CASSRPGIGYEQYF. Written as DNA, the CDR3 is TGTGCCAGCAGTCGACCCGGGATCGGCTACGAGCAGTACTTC.

The gene calls are TRBV15 and TRBJ2-7, with TRBD2 matching 11 bases. V was clipped by 0 bases and J by 11 bases; unmatched bases: 9. The CDR3 totals 15 residues. Germline V gene lookup returns CDR1 LNHNV and CDR2 YYDKDF (reference sequence). In DNA, the CDR3 is TGTGCCACCAGCAGAGAAGCGGGACTAGCGGAGCCAGAGTACTTC. Translated: CATSREAGLAEPEYF.

This clonotype was counted many times. The chain couples TRBV19 to TRBJ2-5; 8 bases agree with TRBD2. V lost 5 bases and J lost 5; bases outside the gene matches: 10. Germline V gives CDR1 LNHDA, CDR2 SQIVND (reference sequence). This CDR3 contains 15 residues. CDR3 coding DNA: TGTGCCAGTAGTTACAGCGGGGGTTGGGAGGAGACCCAGTACTTC. Translating gives CASSYSGGWEETQYF.

The chain couples TRBV12-3 or TRBV12-4 to TRBJ1-2, with 10 bases that match TRBD1. V lost 5 bases and J lost 4; bases outside the gene matches: 13. CDR3 size: 17 residues. CDR3 in DNA: TGTGCCAGCAGTCCGACAGGGGGCGGGGGGCCCTTCTATGGCTACACCTTC. Its protein is CASSPTGGGGPFYGYTF.

The gene calls are TRBV29-1 and TRBJ1-2, with unresolved D. Germline CDR1 SQVTM, CDR2 ANQGSEA. There are 13 residues in the CDR3. Deletions cut 3 bases from V and 4 bases from J, with 12 bases between. CDR3 sequence reads: CSVELAGIYGYTF. DNA for the CDR3: TGCAGCGTTGAGTTGGCGGGGATCTATGGCTACACCTTC.

J is TRBJ2-7 and V is TRBV11-3; tentative D call: TRBD1 (5 bases). The CDR3 extends over 14 amino acids. Germline lookup yields CDR1 SGHNT and CDR2 YENEEA. Trimming pared 3 bases from V and 5 bases from J, leaving 14 bases between. The CDR3 DNA sequence: TGTGCCAGCAGCTTGACCGCAGGGTGGAACGAGCAGTACTTC. Translation gives CASSLTAGWNEQYF.

This clonotype has ten or more counts. V is TRBV4-2 and J is TRBJ2-7, with D perhaps TRBD2 (6 bases). Trimming took off 0 bases at V and 0 bases at J, with 12 bases between the two ends. The V gene's germline CDR1 is LGHNA and CDR2 YNFKEQ. This CDR3 has 16 residues. CDR3 sequence: CASSQEWLASSYEQYF. In DNA form, the CDR3 reads TGTGCCAGCAGCCAAGAGTGGCTAGCGAGCTCCTACGAGCAGTACTTC.

The rearrangement links TRBV11-2 to TRBJ1-6; 10 bases align to TRBD1. The CDR3 consists of 15 residues. The V gene's germline CDR1 is SGHAT and CDR2 FQNNGV. With V trimmed by 5 bases and J by 9 bases, 7 bases remained unmatched. The CDR3 loop reads CASSPNGQGVSPLHF. The CDR3 coding sequence is TGTGCCAGCAGCCCAAACGGACAGGGGGTTTCACCCCTCCACTTT. Filled out from reference TRBV11-2 and TRBJ1-6, the complete variable domain reads EAGVAQSPRYKIIEKRQSVAFWCNPISGHATLYWYQQILGQGPKLLIQFQNNGVVDDSQLPKDRFSAERLKGVDSTLKIQPAKLEDSAVYLCASSPNGQGVSPLHFGNGTRLTVT.

This chain joins TRBV29-1 and TRBJ1-1, with a possible D match to TRBD1 (5 bases). The CDR3 loop spans 13 amino acids. Trimming stripped 8 bases from V and 0 bases from J, with 13 bases between. The germline V gene has CDR1 SQVTM and CDR2 ANQGSEA. The CDR3 spells CSPQGPMNTEAFF. CDR3 DNA: TGCAGCCCCCAGGGACCCATGAACACTGAAGCTTTCTTT.

V gene TRBV29-1 combines with J gene TRBJ1-6; 8 bases agree with TRBD1. V gave up 8 bases and J gave up 8 bases; unmatched junction bases: 5. CDR1 SQVTM and CDR2 ANQGSEA come from the germline V gene. There are 12 residues in the CDR3. CDR3 DNA: TGCAGCTTACAGGGACAGGATTCACCCCTCCACTTT. Its translation: CSLQGQDSPLHF.

The V gene is TRBV29-1, the J gene TRBJ1-1, with D unresolved. V lost 6 bases and J 13 bases, leaving 12 bases between the germline ends. The CDR3 has 9 amino acids. Looked up from germline, CDR1 is SQVTM and CDR2 is ANQGSEA. The CDR3 DNA reads TGCAGCGTGCGCCGGGATGATTTCTTT. Translating gives CSVRRDDFF.

The V call is TRBV20-1, the J call TRBJ1-1; no firm D call. Germline loops: CDR1 DFQATT, CDR2 SNEGSKA (reference sequence). The V gene lost 7 bases and the J gene lost 5 bases, with 17 bases spanning the gap. There are 13 residues in the CDR3. This CDR3 reads CSEATWFGTEAFF. The CDR3 DNA follows: TGCAGTGAAGCCACCTGGTTTGGTACTGAAGCTTTCTTT.

Regarding this clonotype: A read error is possible here, since a much larger clone lies one base away. The chain uses TRBV7-2 and TRBJ1-6; possible D gene TRBD1, 6 bases. This CDR3 contains 17 residues. The V end lost 1 base, the J end lost 9 bases, and 19 bases lay between the germline ends. Germline lookup yields CDR1 SGHTA and CDR2 FQGNSA. DNA of the CDR3: TGTGCCAGCAGCTTAGGCCGCCCCAGGGGCATTATTTCACCCCTCCACTTT. Its translation: CASSLGRPRGIISPLHF.

This clonotype was picked up many times. The chain has TRBV29-1 and TRBJ2-5; 8 nucleotides line up with TRBD1. The germline V gene encodes CDR1 SQVTM and CDR2 ANQGSEA. This CDR3 region has 12 residues. J lost 4 bases, V lost 6 bases, and 4 bases had no gene match. The DNA of the CDR3 is TGCAGCGTGGCTGACAGGGGAGAGACCCAGTACTTC. This gives the protein CSVADRGETQYF.